The following is a TCR beta chain sequence with its context. Its antigen remains unidentified. TCRdb's copy holds only in-frame clones and misses some; the assay was immunoSEQ multiplex PCR. The data contain about 280,000 clones, 88% of them singletons. This record belongs to a study of cytomegalovirus exposure and HLA in healthy donors. Study-wide points: Overall, roughly 170 TCR beta chains were annotated as cytomegalovirus-associated. The TCR clusters that emerged in the first cohort tended, a later analysis found, to co-occur in the roughly 130 validation repertoires.

The sequence was obtained from a woman aged 18-29 years in good health and CMV-seronegative. The sequencing sample was made of PBMCs.

CDR3 region: CASSLRRGGAGYTF. CDR3 nucleotide sequence: TGTGCCAGCAGTTTGCGTCGGGGGGGCGCGGGCTACACCTTC. The V call is TRBV28, the J call TRBJ1-2, with D perhaps TRBD1 (6 bases). Trimming cost V 3 bases and J 8 bases, with 16 bases left between them. The CDR3 totals 14 residues. CDR1 is MDHEN, CDR2 SYDVKM, per germline.